One sample yielded the 24 T cell receptor beta chains listed below, sequenced in a study of vaccination and CD4 T cells after COVID-19. The treatment: roughly 10-day PBMC culture with coronavirus spike peptide pools or control peptides (ViraFEST assay). At the Johns Hopkins FTIC core, DNA taken from cultured CD4+ T cells was sequenced by way of the Oncomine TCR Beta short-read assay. TCRdb independently ran MiXCR on the PCR reads; one entry per CDR3 protein. Here the sample spans around 20,000 distinct CDR3 sequences, approximately 27% being singletons. These TCRs are of unknown antigen specificity. The sequencing input was cultured CD4+ T cells from blood. The source of these receptors is a human donor with COVID-19.

This sequence joins TRBV5-5 and TRBJ1-5; D ambiguous. The CDR3 consists of 14 residues. Trimming left V 4 bases short and J 0 bases short, with 8 bases between. Germline-derived CDR1 and CDR2 are SGHKS and YYEKEE (reference sequence). The CDR3: CASSPFYSNQPQHF. The CDR3 DNA sequence: TGTGCCAGCAGCCCTTTTTATAGCAATCAGCCCCAGCATTTT.

V usage is TRBV25-1 and J usage is TRBJ2-7; 7 bases align to TRBD1. Germline CDR1 reads MGHDK; CDR2 reads SYGVNS. This CDR3 has 13 amino acids. Germline trimming cut 4 bases from V and 2 bases from J; bases unmatched to any gene: 2. CDR3 DNA: TGTGCCAGCAGTGTGACAGGGACCTACGAGCAGTACTTC. This translates into CASSVTGTYEQYF.

A few counts support this clonotype. This sequence joins TRBV12-3 or TRBV12-4 and TRBJ1-1; possible D gene TRBD1, 5 bases. The V end was cut by 3 bases, the J end by 2 bases, with 10 bases between. The CDR3 has 14 residues. For the CDR3, the DNA is TGTGCCAGCAGTTTTTCCAGGGAAAACACTGAAGCTTTCTTT. Amino acid sequence: CASSFSRENTEAFF.

The chain joins TRBV20-1 to TRBJ2-5, with D unclear. Deletions cut 3 bases from V and 5 bases from J, with 7 bases between. Germline V gene lookup returns CDR1 DFQATT and CDR2 SNEGSKA (reference sequence). The CDR3 has 11 residues. The CDR3 protein is CSASHPETQYF. CDR3 sequence (DNA): TGCAGTGCTAGTCATCCGGAGACCCAGTACTTC.

The J gene is TRBJ2-6, the V gene TRBV5-1, with D possibly TRBD2 on 5 matching bases. Germline lookup yields CDR1 SGHRS and CDR2 YFSETQ. The CDR3 has 14 amino acids. Trimming cost V 4 bases and J 3 bases, with 8 bases left between them. The CDR3 is CASSRGVGANVLTF. The CDR3 nucleotides are TGCGCCAGCAGCCGGGGAGTTGGGGCCAACGTCCTGACTTTC.

The genes are TRBV11-2 and TRBJ1-1; 9 bases match TRBD1. After removal of 0 bases from V and 2 bases from J, the junction contained 10 bases not matched to a gene. The CDR3 has 18 amino acids. Germline lookup yields CDR1 SGHAT and CDR2 FQNNGV. The CDR3, as DNA: TGTGCCAGCAGCTTAGATCTGGTCCTGGACAGGGGAAACACTGAAGCTTTCTTT. Residues: CASSLDLVLDRGNTEAFF.

This chain links TRBV20-1 with TRBJ2-7, with D hard to call. The CDR3 is 14 residues long. V was shortened by 2 bases and J by 3 bases, with 14 bases between the two germline ends. Germline V gene data show CDR1 as DFQATT and CDR2 as SNEGSKA (reference sequence). CDR3 protein: CSARTSRADYEQYF. The CDR3 DNA is TGCAGTGCTAGAACCTCAAGGGCGGACTACGAGCAGTACTTC.

This clonotype was detected only a few times. J is TRBJ1-6 and V is TRBV7-9; D is ambiguous. The V and J ends lost 5 bases and 9 bases respectively, with 5 bases between them. The CDR3 is 11 amino acids. CDR1 and CDR2 from the germline V gene are SEHNR and FQNEAQ (reference sequence). CDR3 in DNA: TGTGCCAGCAGCATTACTTCACCCCTCCACTTT. Its protein product is CASSITSPLHF.

The V gene is TRBV25-1, the J gene TRBJ1-6, with D possibly TRBD1 on 6 matching bases. The CDR3 contains 14 residues. With 5 bases removed from V and 6 bases from J, the gap between germline ends came to 11 bases. From germline, CDR1 is MGHDK and CDR2 SYGVNS. CDR3 region: CASSHRAGNSPLHF. CDR3 in DNA: TGTGCCAGCAGTCACAGGGCGGGTAATTCACCCCTCCACTTT.

V is TRBV5-8 and J is TRBJ1-1, with unresolved D. CDR1 is SGHTS, CDR2 YDEGEE, per germline. Deletions cut 4 bases from V and 0 bases from J, with 10 bases between. This CDR3 comprises 14 residues. CDR3 nucleotide sequence: TGTGCCAGCAGCCCCCGGCGGGTGAACACTGAAGCTTTCTTT. As protein: CASSPRRVNTEAFF.

The V and J genes are TRBV20-1 and TRBJ1-6; no clear D. This CDR3 is built from 16 residues. V shed 5 bases and J shed 5 bases, with 19 bases lying between them. Germline values: CDR1 DFQATT, CDR2 SNEGSKA (reference sequence). CDR3 DNA sequence: TGCAGTGCTGGCGCGGGCGGGTCCACTAATAATTCACCCCTCCACTTT. Protein sequence: CSAGAGGSTNNSPLHF.

The chain has TRBV6-1 and TRBJ2-7, with D possibly TRBD1 on 5 matching bases. The CDR3 length is 14 residues. V lost 6 bases, J lost 6 bases, and 18 bases lay in between. CDR1 and CDR2 from the germline V gene are MNHNS and SASEGT. The CDR3 spells CASSTRGYTIEQYF. CDR3 coding DNA: TGTGCCAGCAGCACAAGGGGATATACCATCGAGCAGTACTTC.

V is TRBV5-3 and J is TRBJ2-1, with 10 bases fitting TRBD2. TRBV5-3 is an ORF, with its function uncertain. V lost 1 base, J lost 3 bases, and 13 bases stayed unmatched. There are 19 residues in the CDR3. DNA of the CDR3: TGTGCCAGAAGCTTGTGGGTAGGGTCTAGCGGGGGCCACTACAATGAGCAGTTCTTC. Its protein product is CARSLWVGSSGGHYNEQFF.

Only one count was recorded for this clonotype. This chain joins TRBV5-4 and TRBJ2-7; D gene unclear. V lost 4 bases, J lost 0 bases, and 17 bases lay in between. The CDR3 has 16 amino acids. Germline V gives CDR1 SGHNT, CDR2 YYREEE (reference sequence). In DNA form, the CDR3 reads TGTGCCAGCAGCCGAGGATTGGAAAGGAGCTCCTACGAGCAGTACTTC. Translation: CASSRGLERSSYEQYF.

This chain links TRBV6-4 with TRBJ1-5, with TRBD1 as a possible D gene (5 bases). The CDR3 totals 13 residues. In germline, CDR1 is MRHNA, CDR2 SNTAGT. The V end lost 3 bases, the J end lost 3 bases, and 6 bases lay between the germline ends. CDR3 nucleotide sequence: TGTGCCAGCAGTGAAGGGGCCAATCAGCCCCAGCATTTT. Amino acid sequence: CASSEGANQPQHF.

The V gene is TRBV28, the J gene TRBJ1-1; weak D call: TRBD1 (5 bases). CDR1 MDHEN and CDR2 SYDVKM come from the germline V gene. V was clipped by 2 bases and J by 5 bases, with 12 bases between them. This CDR3 comprises 14 residues. The CDR3 region has the DNA TGTGCCAGCAGTTTACTTCCAGGGCGGACTGAAGCTTTCTTT. Its translation is CASSLLPGRTEAFF.

Comment on this clonotype: One junction end does not reproduce the germline sequence, and a read error may be involved. This chain uses TRBV19 with TRBJ2-3; the D gene is possibly TRBD2 (5 bases). CDR1 and CDR2 (germline): LNHDA, SQIVND (reference sequence). CDR3 length equals 15 residues. The CDR3 loop reads CASSIVAASRDTQYF. The CDR3 region has the DNA TGTGCCAGTAGTATAGTGGCAGCTAGCAGAGATACGCAGTATTTT. Combining the CDR3 with reference TRBV19 and TRBJ2-3 gives the whole variable domain DGGITQSPKYLFRKEGQNVTLSCEQNLNHDAMYWYRQDPGQGLRLIYYSQIVNDFQKGDIAEGYSVSREKKESFPLTVTSAQKNPTAFYLCASSIVAASRDTQYFGPGTRLTVL.

The genes are TRBV30 and TRBJ2-3; 8 bases map to TRBD2. V was clipped by 5 bases and J by 0 bases; unmatched bases: 4. This CDR3 is built from 14 residues. Germline CDR1 reads GTSNPN; CDR2 reads SVGIG (reference sequence). CDR3 in DNA: TGTGCCTGGGCCCAGCGGGGGAGCACAGATACGCAGTATTTT. It codes for CAWAQRGSTDTQYF.

Within the sample, this clonotype is medium-sized (0.01 to 0.1%). The rearrangement joins TRBV7-8 to TRBJ1-5; tentative D call: TRBD1 (6 bases). V gave up 1 base and J gave up 4 bases, with 11 bases separating them. This CDR3 region has 15 residues. The germline gives CDR1 SGHVS, CDR2 FQNEAQ. DNA of the CDR3: TGTGCCAGCAGCTTAGTGGGGGCAGTTAATCAGCCCCAGCATTTT. Translating gives CASSLVGAVNQPQHF.

In its sample, this clonotype was seen a few times. J is TRBJ1-5 and V is TRBV24-1, with TRBD1 as a possible D gene (5 bases). The germline V and J ends were trimmed by 5 bases and 3 bases, with 7 bases remaining between them. The CDR3 spans 13 residues. Germline CDR1 KGHDR, CDR2 SFDVKD. For the CDR3, the DNA is TGTGCCACCAGTGTGGACATCAATCAGCCCCAGCATTTT. Amino acid sequence: CATSVDINQPQHF.

About this clonotype itself: The junction departs from germline at one end; a sequencing error may be responsible. The DNA for the CDR3 is TGTGCCGGCAGTGAAGGGGGACAACGCAATCAGCCCCAGCATTTT. Encoded protein: CAGSEGGQRNQPQHF. The chain employs TRBV2 and TRBJ1-5; a weak D match, TRBD1 (6 bases). Germline CDR1 and CDR2: SNHLY and FYNNEI. This CDR3 is built from 15 residues. Full variable domain (rest looked up from reference TRBV2 and TRBJ1-5): EPEVTQTPSHQVTQMGQEVILRCVPISNHLYFYWYRQILGQKVEFLVSFYNNEISEKSEIFDDQFSVERPDGSNFTLKIRSTKLEDSAMYFCAGSEGGQRNQPQHFGDGTRLSIL.

In this sample, this clonotype turned up a few times. V usage is TRBV7-9 and J usage is TRBJ2-6; D may be TRBD2 (5 bases). Per the germline V gene, CDR1 is SEHNR and CDR2 is FQNEAQ (reference sequence). Trimming took 1 base from V and 0 from J, leaving 13 bases between them. This CDR3 is 18 amino acids long. The CDR3 bases are TGTGCCAGCAGCTTAGTTGGGAGACGAATCTCTGGGGCCAACGTCCTGACTTTC. Amino acids: CASSLVGRRISGANVLTF.

The chain uses TRBV19 and TRBJ1-2; perhaps TRBD1 as D (6 bases). Germline CDR1 LNHDA, CDR2 SQIVND (reference sequence). The CDR3 is 12 amino acids. V lost 4 bases, J lost 5 bases, and 8 bases lay in between. CDR3 sequence (DNA): TGTGCCAGTAGTACACAGGGTTATGGCTACACCTTC. Translation: CASSTQGYGYTF.

This clonotype came up a few times. The chain is built from TRBV6-1 and TRBJ2-2; a weak D match, TRBD2 (5 bases). In germline, CDR1 is MNHNS, CDR2 SASEGT. The V and J ends lost 7 bases and 1 base respectively, with 7 bases between them. The CDR3 has 13 amino acids. The DNA for the CDR3 is TGTGCCAGCATCGGGGTGAACACCGGGGAGCTGTTTTTT. It is translated as CASIGVNTGELFF.